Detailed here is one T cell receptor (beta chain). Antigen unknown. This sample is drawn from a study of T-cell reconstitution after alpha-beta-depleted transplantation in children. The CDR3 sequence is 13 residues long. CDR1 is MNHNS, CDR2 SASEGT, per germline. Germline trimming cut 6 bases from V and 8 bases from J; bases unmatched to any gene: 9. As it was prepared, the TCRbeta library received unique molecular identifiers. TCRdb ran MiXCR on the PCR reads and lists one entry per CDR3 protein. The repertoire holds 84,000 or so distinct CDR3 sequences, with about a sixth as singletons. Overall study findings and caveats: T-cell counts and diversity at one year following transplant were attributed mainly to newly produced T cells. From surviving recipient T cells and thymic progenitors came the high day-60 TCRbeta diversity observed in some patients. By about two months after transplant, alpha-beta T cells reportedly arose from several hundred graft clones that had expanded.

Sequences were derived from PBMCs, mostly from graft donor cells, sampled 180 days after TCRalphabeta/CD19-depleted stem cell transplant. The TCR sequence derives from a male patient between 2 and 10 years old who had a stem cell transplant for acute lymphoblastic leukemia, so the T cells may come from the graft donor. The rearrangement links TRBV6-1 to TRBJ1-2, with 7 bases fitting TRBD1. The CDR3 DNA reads TGTGCCAGCAGCGTTACAGGGGAGCGAGGCTACACCTTC. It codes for CASSVTGERGYTF.